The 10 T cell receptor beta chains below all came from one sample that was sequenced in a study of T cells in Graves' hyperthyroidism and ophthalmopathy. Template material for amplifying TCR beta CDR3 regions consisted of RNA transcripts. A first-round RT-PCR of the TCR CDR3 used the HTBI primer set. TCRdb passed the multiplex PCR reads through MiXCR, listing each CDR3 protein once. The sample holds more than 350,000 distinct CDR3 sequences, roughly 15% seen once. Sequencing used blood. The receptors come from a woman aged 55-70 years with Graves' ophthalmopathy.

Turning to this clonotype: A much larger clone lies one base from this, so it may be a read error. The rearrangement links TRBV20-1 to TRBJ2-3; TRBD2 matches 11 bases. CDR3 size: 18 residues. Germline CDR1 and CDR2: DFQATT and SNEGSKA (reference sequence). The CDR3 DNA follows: TGCAGTGCTGGAGATCCCGGCCCCTCTAGCGGGAGGACAGATACGCAGTATTTT. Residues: CSAGDPGPSSGRTDTQYF.

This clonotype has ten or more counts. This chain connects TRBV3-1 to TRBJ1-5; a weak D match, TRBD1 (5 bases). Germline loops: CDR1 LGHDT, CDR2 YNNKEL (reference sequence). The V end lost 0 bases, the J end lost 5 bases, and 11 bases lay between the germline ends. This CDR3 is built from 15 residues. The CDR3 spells CASSQDARGYQPQHF. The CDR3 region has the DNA TGTGCCAGCAGCCAAGATGCAAGGGGATATCAGCCCCAGCATTTT. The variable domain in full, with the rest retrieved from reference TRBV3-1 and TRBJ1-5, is DTAVSQTPKYLVTQMGNDKSIKCEQNLGHDTMYWYKQDSKKFLKIMFSYNNKELIINETVPNRFSPKSPDKAHLNLHINSLELGDSAVYFCASSQDARGYQPQHFGDGTRLSIL.

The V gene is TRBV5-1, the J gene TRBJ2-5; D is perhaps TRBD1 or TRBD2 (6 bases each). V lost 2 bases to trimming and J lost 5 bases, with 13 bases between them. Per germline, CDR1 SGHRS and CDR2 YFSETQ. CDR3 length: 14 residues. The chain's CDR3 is CASSLQGGRETQYF. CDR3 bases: TGCGCCAGCAGCTTACAGGGAGGAAGGGAGACCCAGTACTTC.

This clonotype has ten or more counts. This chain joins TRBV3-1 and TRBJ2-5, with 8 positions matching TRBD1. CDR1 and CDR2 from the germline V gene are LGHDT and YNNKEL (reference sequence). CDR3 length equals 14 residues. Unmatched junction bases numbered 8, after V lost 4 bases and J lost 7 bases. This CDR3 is CASSPLRQGRTQYF. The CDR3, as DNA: TGTGCCAGCAGCCCCCTCCGACAGGGGAGGACCCAGTACTTC.

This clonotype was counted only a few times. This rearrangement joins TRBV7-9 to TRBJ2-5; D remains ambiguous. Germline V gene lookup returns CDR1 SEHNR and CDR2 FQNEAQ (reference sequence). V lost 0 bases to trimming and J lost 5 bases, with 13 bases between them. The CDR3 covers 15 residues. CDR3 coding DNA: TGTGCCAGCAGCTTAGCGAGTCCGGGTTGGGAGACCCAGTACTTC. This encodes CASSLASPGWETQYF. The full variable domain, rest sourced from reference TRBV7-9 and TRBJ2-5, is DTGVSQNPRHKITKRGQNVTFRCDPISEHNRLYWYRQTLGQGPEFLTYFQNEAQLEKSRLLSDRFSAERPKGSFSTLEIQRTEQGDSAMYLCASSLASPGWETQYFGPGTRLLVL.

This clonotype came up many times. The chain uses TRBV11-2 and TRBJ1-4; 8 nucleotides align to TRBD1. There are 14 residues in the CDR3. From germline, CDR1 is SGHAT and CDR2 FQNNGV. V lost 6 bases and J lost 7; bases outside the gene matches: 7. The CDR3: CASRDQGAGEKLFF. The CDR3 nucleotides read TGTGCCAGCAGAGATCAGGGGGCGGGTGAAAAACTGTTTTTT.

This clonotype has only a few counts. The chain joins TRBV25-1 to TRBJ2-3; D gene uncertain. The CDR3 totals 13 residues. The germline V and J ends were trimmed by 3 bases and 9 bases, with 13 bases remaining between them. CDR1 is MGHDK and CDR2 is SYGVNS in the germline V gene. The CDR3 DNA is TGTGCCAGCAGTGAGAATCTGGTGGGAACGCAGTATTTT. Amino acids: CASSENLVGTQYF.

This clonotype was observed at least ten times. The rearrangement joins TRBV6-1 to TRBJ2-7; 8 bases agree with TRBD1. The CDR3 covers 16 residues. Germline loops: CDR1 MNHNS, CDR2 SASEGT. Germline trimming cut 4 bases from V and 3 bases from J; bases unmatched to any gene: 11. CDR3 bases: TGTGCCAGCAGTGTCCAAGCCGGGACAGGATACTACGAGCAGTACTTC. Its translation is CASSVQAGTGYYEQYF.

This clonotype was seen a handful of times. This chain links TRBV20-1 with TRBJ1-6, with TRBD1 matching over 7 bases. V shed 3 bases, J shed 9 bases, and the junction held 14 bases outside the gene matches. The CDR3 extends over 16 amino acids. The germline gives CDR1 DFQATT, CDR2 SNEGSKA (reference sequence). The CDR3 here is CSASLNAGGFGSPLHF. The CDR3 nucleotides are TGCAGTGCTAGTCTTAATGCAGGGGGTTTTGGTTCACCCCTCCACTTT.

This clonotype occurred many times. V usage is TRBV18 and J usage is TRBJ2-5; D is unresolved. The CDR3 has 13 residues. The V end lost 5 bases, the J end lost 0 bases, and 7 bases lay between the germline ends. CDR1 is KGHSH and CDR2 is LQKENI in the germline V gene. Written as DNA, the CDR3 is TGTGCCAGCTCATCGGCCCACCAAGAGACCCAGTACTTC. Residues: CASSSAHQETQYF.